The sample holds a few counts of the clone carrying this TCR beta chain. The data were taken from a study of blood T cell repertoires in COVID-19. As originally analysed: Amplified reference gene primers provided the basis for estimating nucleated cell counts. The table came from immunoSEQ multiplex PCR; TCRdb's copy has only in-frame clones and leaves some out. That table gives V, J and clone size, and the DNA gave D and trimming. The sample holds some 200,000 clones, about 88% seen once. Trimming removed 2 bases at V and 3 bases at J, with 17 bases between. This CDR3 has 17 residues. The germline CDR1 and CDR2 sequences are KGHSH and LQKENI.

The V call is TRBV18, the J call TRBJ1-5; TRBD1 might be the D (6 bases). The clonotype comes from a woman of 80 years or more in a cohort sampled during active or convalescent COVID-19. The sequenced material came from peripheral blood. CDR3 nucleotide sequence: TGTGCCAGCTCACCAGCAACCGGGACAATCCCCAATCAGCCCCAGCATTTT. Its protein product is CASSPATGTIPNQPQHF.